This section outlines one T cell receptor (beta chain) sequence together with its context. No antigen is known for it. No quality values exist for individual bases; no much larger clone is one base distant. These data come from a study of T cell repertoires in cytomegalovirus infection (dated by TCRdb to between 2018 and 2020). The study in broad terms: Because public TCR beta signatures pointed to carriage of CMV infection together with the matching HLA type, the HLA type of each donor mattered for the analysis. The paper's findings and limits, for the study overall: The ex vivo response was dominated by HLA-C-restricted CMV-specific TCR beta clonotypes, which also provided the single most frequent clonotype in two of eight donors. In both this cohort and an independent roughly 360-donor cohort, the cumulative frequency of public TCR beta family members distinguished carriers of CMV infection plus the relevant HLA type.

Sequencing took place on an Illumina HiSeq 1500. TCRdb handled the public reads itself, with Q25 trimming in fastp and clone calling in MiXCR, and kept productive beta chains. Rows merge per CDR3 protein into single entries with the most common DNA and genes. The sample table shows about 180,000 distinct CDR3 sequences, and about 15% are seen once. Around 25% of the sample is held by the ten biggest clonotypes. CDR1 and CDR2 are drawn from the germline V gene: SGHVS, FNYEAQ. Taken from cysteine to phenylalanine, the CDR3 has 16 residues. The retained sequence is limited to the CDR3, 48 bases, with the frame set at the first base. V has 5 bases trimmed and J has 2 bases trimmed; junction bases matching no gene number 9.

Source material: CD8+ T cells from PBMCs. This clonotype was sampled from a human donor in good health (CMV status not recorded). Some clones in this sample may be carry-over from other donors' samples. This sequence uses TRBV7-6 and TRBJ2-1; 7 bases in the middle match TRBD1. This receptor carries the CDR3 CASSVHQGDPYNEQFF. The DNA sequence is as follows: TGTGCCAGCAGCGTCCATCAGGGGGATCCCTACAATGAGCAGTTCTTC.